This TCR beta chain derives from a study of blood T cell repertoires in COVID-19. Study summary: Samples of COVID-19 (acute and convalescent) were obtained from the United States, Italy and Spain.

In the original analysis: Reference gene primer amplification yielded estimated nucleated cell counts. Clones were sequenced by immunoSEQ multiplex PCR, and TCRdb holds only the in-frame ones, with some missing. From that table come the V and J calls and clone size; the DNA was used to work out D and trimming. The table lists around 110,000 clones, approximately 80% of them singletons. The ends were cut back, 8 bases at V and 0 bases at J, with 11 bases in the middle. Per germline, CDR1 MNHEY and CDR2 SVGAGI. The CDR3 sequence is 14 residues long. Sequencing used peripheral blood. V usage is TRBV6-5 and J usage is TRBJ1-5, with a weak D call TRBD1 (6 bases). The TCR originated in a woman in her sixties with acute or convalescent COVID-19. CDR3 sequence: CASGDINSNQPQHF. The CDR3 DNA reads TGTGCCAGCGGGGACATTAATAGCAATCAGCCCCAGCATTTT.